This T cell receptor beta chain was identified during a study of blood T cell repertoires in COVID-19. Authors' analysis steps: For nucleated cells, counts were estimated from reference gene primer amplification. Repertoires were generated with immunoSEQ multiplex PCR, while TCRdb's copy carries only in-frame clones and drops some. V, J and clone size reflect that table, while D and trimming were determined from the DNA. The profile covers approximately 100,000 clones, with approximately 90% appearing a single time and roughly 17% taken by the ten largest. The CDR3 loop spans 17 amino acids. Germline V gene data show CDR1 as MGHDK and CDR2 as SYGVNS. V was clipped by 4 bases and J by 0 bases, with 18 bases between them.

The TCR sequence derives from a man aged 50 or older with acute or convalescent COVID-19. The sample taken for sequencing was peripheral blood. V and J are TRBV25-1 and TRBJ1-2; maybe TRBD1 (5 bases). In nucleotides, the CDR3 is TGTGCCAGCAGTGGCCCTCGAGACAGATATTCTAACTATGGCTACACCTTC. Amino acids: CASSGPRDRYSNYGYTF.